This is a list of T cell receptor beta chains from one sample in a study of T cell clonotyping in hematopoietic cell transplantation. Produced via immunoSEQ multiplex PCR; TCRdb's table is partial and in-frame only. The sample comprises some 4,500 clones, 70% to 85% of which are singletons, and about 24% rests with the top ten. This specimen was peripheral blood mononuclear cells, taken 180 days after allogeneic stem cell transplant. The receptors were sampled from a male patient between 60 and 69 years old who had an allogeneic stem cell transplant from an unrelated donor, so T cells may come from the graft donor. Some clones in this sample may be carry-over from other donors' samples. Both conserved end residues are part of each CDR3. A D gene is named only where the DNA matches it firmly. Clone size, where shown, is once, few, many, or a class for clones that have expanded.

cdr3_length: 14
d_call: TRBD1
clone_size: -
v_call: TRBV5-4
j_call: TRBJ1-3
cdr3_nt: TGTGCCAGCAGACAGGACAGGGCTGGAAACACCATATATTTT
cdr3_aa: CASRQDRAGNTIYF

cdr3_length: 19
d_call: -
clone_size: once
v_call: TRBV9
j_call: TRBJ2-2
cdr3_nt: TGTGCCAGCAGCGTATCCCCGTTACCTGGGCCGAAGAACACCGGGGAGCTGTTTTTT
cdr3_aa: CASSVSPLPGPKNTGELFF

cdr3_length: 18
d_call: TRBD2
clone_size: -
v_call: TRBV9
j_call: TRBJ2-6
cdr3_nt: TGTGCCAGCAGCCCCAGCGGGGGCCTAAGCTCTGGGGCCAACGTCCTGACTTTC
cdr3_aa: CASSPSGGLSSGANVLTF

cdr3_length: 12
d_call: TRBD1
clone_size: -
v_call: TRBV28
j_call: TRBJ1-6
cdr3_nt: TGTGCCAGCAGGGCAGGGGGATCACCCCTCCACTTT
cdr3_aa: CASRAGGSPLHF

cdr3_length: 13
d_call: -
clone_size: large
v_call: TRBV18
j_call: TRBJ2-7
cdr3_nt: TGTGCCAGCTCACCCAACAGACACTACGAGCAGTACTTC
cdr3_aa: CASSPNRHYEQYF

cdr3_length: 13
d_call: -
clone_size: -
v_call: TRBV5-6
j_call: TRBJ1-1
cdr3_nt: TGTGCCAGCAGCTTGACCAGGGGTCCTGAAGCTTTCTTT
cdr3_aa: CASSLTRGPEAFF

cdr3_length: 14
d_call: -
clone_size: -
v_call: TRBV19
j_call: TRBJ2-3
cdr3_nt: TGTGCCAGTAGGACGGGCTACCTCACAGATACGCAGTATTTT
cdr3_aa: CASRTGYLTDTQYF

cdr3_length: 15
d_call: -
clone_size: -
v_call: TRBV30
j_call: TRBJ1-3
cdr3_nt: TGTGCCTGGAGTGTCGTCTGGGGGCGCGGAAACACCATATATTTT
cdr3_aa: CAWSVVWGRGNTIYF

cdr3_length: 15
d_call: -
clone_size: -
v_call: TRBV6-6
j_call: TRBJ2-7
cdr3_nt: TGTGCCAGCAGTTACCAGCCGGGGGCGACCTACGAGCAGTACTTC
cdr3_aa: CASSYQPGATYEQYF

cdr3_length: 12
d_call: -
clone_size: -
v_call: TRBV6-5
j_call: TRBJ1-2
cdr3_nt: TGTGCCAGCAGTCTCGTAGGGAATGGCTACACCTTC
cdr3_aa: CASSLVGNGYTF

cdr3_length: 13
d_call: -
clone_size: -
v_call: TRBV5-6
j_call: TRBJ1-2
cdr3_nt: TGTGCCAGCAGCTTGGACAGGAACTATGGCTACACCTTC
cdr3_aa: CASSLDRNYGYTF

cdr3_length: 16
d_call: -
clone_size: -
v_call: TRBV18
j_call: TRBJ2-2
cdr3_nt: TGTGCCAGCTCACCTTGGCGGACAGTGAACACCGGGGAGCTGTTTTTT
cdr3_aa: CASSPWRTVNTGELFF

cdr3_length: 15
d_call: -
clone_size: -
v_call: TRBV6-5
j_call: TRBJ1-5
cdr3_nt: TGTGCCAGCAGTACCGGACAAGGAGGGAATCAGCCCCAGCATTTT
cdr3_aa: CASSTGQGGNQPQHF

cdr3_length: 17
d_call: TRBD1
clone_size: -
v_call: TRBV27
j_call: TRBJ2-2
cdr3_nt: TGTGCCTGCGGGGCCGCTTCAGGGGGCTGGAGCACCGGGGAGCTGTTTTTT
cdr3_aa: CACGAASGGWSTGELFF

cdr3_length: 15
d_call: TRBD1
clone_size: -
v_call: TRBV10-3
j_call: TRBJ1-2
cdr3_nt: TGTGCCATCAGTGAGGCGGACAGGGGTAGCTATGGCTACACCTTC
cdr3_aa: CAISEADRGSYGYTF

cdr3_length: 16
d_call: TRBD2
clone_size: -
v_call: TRBV27
j_call: TRBJ2-5
cdr3_nt: TGTGCCAGCAGTCCCACTAGCGACTGGTACCAAGAGACCCAGTACTTC
cdr3_aa: CASSPTSDWYQETQYF

cdr3_length: 11
d_call: TRBD1
clone_size: -
v_call: TRBV11-3
j_call: TRBJ1-4
cdr3_nt: TGTGCCAGCAGCAACGGGACAGACCTGTTTTTT
cdr3_aa: CASSNGTDLFF

cdr3_length: 14
d_call: -
clone_size: -
v_call: TRBV7-9
j_call: TRBJ1-2
cdr3_nt: TGTGCCAGCAGCTTAGAGAGGCTCAACTATGGCTACACCTTC
cdr3_aa: CASSLERLNYGYTF

cdr3_length: 15
d_call: -
clone_size: -
v_call: TRBV27
j_call: TRBJ2-7
cdr3_nt: TGTGCCAGCAGTTTATCGCAGACAGGTCCCTACGAGCAGTACTTC
cdr3_aa: CASSLSQTGPYEQYF

cdr3_length: 16
d_call: -
clone_size: few
v_call: TRBV28
j_call: TRBJ2-7
cdr3_nt: TGTGCCAGCAGTTACCCCCTGAGTGAACGCTCCTACGAGCAGTACTTC
cdr3_aa: CASSYPLSERSYEQYF

cdr3_length: 15
d_call: -
clone_size: -
v_call: TRBV7-2
j_call: TRBJ1-5
cdr3_nt: TGTGCCAGCAGCTTAGGAGGGGCCAGAAATCAGCCCCAGCATTTT
cdr3_aa: CASSLGGARNQPQHF

cdr3_length: 15
d_call: TRBD1
clone_size: -
v_call: TRBV6-6
j_call: TRBJ2-7
cdr3_nt: TGTGCCAGCAGCCCACAGGGGGCGTCGGCCTACGAGCAGTACTTC
cdr3_aa: CASSPQGASAYEQYF

cdr3_length: 15
d_call: -
clone_size: -
v_call: TRBV15
j_call: TRBJ2-7
cdr3_nt: TGTGCCACCAGCACCGCCCAGGGAGTCGGGTACGAGCAGTACTTC
cdr3_aa: CATSTAQGVGYEQYF

cdr3_length: 16
d_call: TRBD1
clone_size: -
v_call: TRBV5-1
j_call: TRBJ1-1
cdr3_nt: TGCGCCAGCAGCACCACTCCTGGGACAGGGAACACTGAAGCTTTCTTT
cdr3_aa: CASSTTPGTGNTEAFF

cdr3_length: 12
d_call: -
clone_size: -
v_call: TRBV14
j_call: TRBJ1-2
cdr3_nt: TGTGCCAGCAGCCAATACATCTATGGCTACACCTTC
cdr3_aa: CASSQYIYGYTF

cdr3_length: 14
d_call: TRBD1
clone_size: -
v_call: TRBV28
j_call: TRBJ1-5
cdr3_nt: TGTGCCAGCAGTTTGGGGGACAGCTATCAGCCCCAGCATTTT
cdr3_aa: CASSLGDSYQPQHF

cdr3_length: 12
d_call: TRBD1
clone_size: -
v_call: TRBV2
j_call: TRBJ1-4
cdr3_nt: TGTGCCACCCAGGGGGGGGGTGAAAAACTGTTTTTT
cdr3_aa: CATQGGGEKLFF

cdr3_length: 12
d_call: -
clone_size: -
v_call: TRBV9
j_call: TRBJ1-6
cdr3_nt: TGTGCCAGCAGCCTGGGGGAGGGTCTCCTCCACTTT
cdr3_aa: CASSLGEGLLHF

cdr3_length: 17
d_call: TRBD1
clone_size: few
v_call: TRBV14
j_call: TRBJ2-3
cdr3_nt: TGTGCCAGCAGCTTACAGGGGGCCTTCTACTCCACAGATACGCAGTATTTT
cdr3_aa: CASSLQGAFYSTDTQYF

cdr3_length: 17
d_call: TRBD2
clone_size: -
v_call: TRBV7-2
j_call: TRBJ2-7
cdr3_nt: TGTGCCAGCAGCTTAGTGGGTAGCGGGGGGGCCCTCTACGAGCAGTACTTC
cdr3_aa: CASSLVGSGGALYEQYF

cdr3_length: 15
d_call: TRBD2
clone_size: -
v_call: TRBV6-4
j_call: TRBJ2-3
cdr3_nt: TGTGCCAGCAGTGAAGGGACTAGTGGGATAGATACGCAGTATTTT
cdr3_aa: CASSEGTSGIDTQYF

cdr3_length: 14
d_call: TRBD1
clone_size: -
v_call: TRBV28
j_call: TRBJ1-2
cdr3_nt: TGTGCCAGCAGCCGCCAGGGGGCTACGTATGGCTACACCTTC
cdr3_aa: CASSRQGATYGYTF

cdr3_length: 15
d_call: -
clone_size: -
v_call: TRBV4-1
j_call: TRBJ2-1
cdr3_nt: TGCGCCAGCAGCCCGAGGGGGGACTCCTACAATGAGCAGTTCTTC
cdr3_aa: CASSPRGDSYNEQFF

cdr3_length: 14
d_call: -
clone_size: -
v_call: TRBV27
j_call: TRBJ2-3
cdr3_nt: TGTGCCAGCAGTTTAGGTAGTTACACAGATACGCAGTATTTT
cdr3_aa: CASSLGSYTDTQYF

cdr3_length: 18
d_call: TRBD1
clone_size: -
v_call: TRBV14
j_call: TRBJ2-7
cdr3_nt: TGTGCCAGCAGCCAAGATCGTGGAGCCGGGACAGGGTGGTACGAGCAGTACTTC
cdr3_aa: CASSQDRGAGTGWYEQYF

cdr3_length: 14
d_call: TRBD1
clone_size: once
v_call: TRBV27
j_call: TRBJ1-2
cdr3_nt: TGTGCCAGCAGAGAAACAGGGGGCGCATCTGGCTACACCTTC
cdr3_aa: CASRETGGASGYTF

cdr3_length: 14
d_call: TRBD1
clone_size: -
v_call: TRBV7-2
j_call: TRBJ1-6
cdr3_nt: TGTGCCAGCAGCCCGACAGGGGGGTCTTCACCCCTCCACTTT
cdr3_aa: CASSPTGGSSPLHF

cdr3_length: 12
d_call: -
clone_size: -
v_call: TRBV29-1
j_call: TRBJ1-3
cdr3_nt: TGCAGCGTCTATTTCTCTGGAAACACCATATATTTT
cdr3_aa: CSVYFSGNTIYF

cdr3_length: 17
d_call: TRBD2
clone_size: -
v_call: TRBV11-2
j_call: TRBJ2-3
cdr3_nt: TGTGCCAGCAGCTTGACCGGACTAGCGGGGACCACAGATACGCAGTATTTT
cdr3_aa: CASSLTGLAGTTDTQYF

cdr3_length: 17
d_call: TRBD1
clone_size: -
v_call: TRBV27
j_call: TRBJ2-7
cdr3_nt: TGTGCCAGCAGTTCCCTACGGACAGGGTTTTTCGCGTACGAGCAGTACTTC
cdr3_aa: CASSSLRTGFFAYEQYF

cdr3_length: 14
d_call: -
clone_size: few
v_call: TRBV6-5
j_call: TRBJ1-2
cdr3_nt: TGTGCCAGCAGTTACGGGCGGGGGTTCGGCGGCTACACCTTC
cdr3_aa: CASSYGRGFGGYTF

cdr3_length: 14
d_call: -
clone_size: -
v_call: TRBV28
j_call: TRBJ1-1
cdr3_nt: TGTGCCAGCAGTTTTGGGGTGGAGAACACTGAAGCTTTCTTT
cdr3_aa: CASSFGVENTEAFF